This TCR beta chain is drawn from a study of T cell responses to AZD1222 COVID-19 vaccine. Clones were sequenced by immunoSEQ multiplex PCR, and TCRdb holds only the in-frame ones, with some missing. The sample carries 65,000 to 100,000 clones, under 95% recorded once. General study points: There were mostly white British donors and more females than males, and clonal diversity was possibly underestimated. Repertoire sampling occurred only after the peak T cell response. Nearly half of unique spike-specific TCRs reportedly avoided B.1.351 and B.1.1.7 mutated regions.

Second-dose intervals near 4 or 12 weeks were combined. This CDR3 contains 15 residues. Note on this clone: Antigen specificity is unknown.

The receptor was derived from an adult who received the AZD1222 COVID-19 vaccine. The genes are TRBV21-1 and TRBJ1-2; the DNA was not used to check the table's D call, TRBD1. TRBV21-1 has pseudogene status. The source was peripheral blood, collected 28 days after the second AZD1222 dose. The CDR3 region is CASSKEDRGPYGYTF. The CDR3 DNA reads as TGTGCCAGCAGCAAAGAAGACAGGGGCCCCTATGGCTACACCTTC.